This T cell receptor (beta chain) was sequenced during a study of regulatory T cells in long-lasting Graves disease. Study results and limitations: Persistent disease showed a preference for TRBV28, TRBJ1-2 and TRBJ2-5. The researchers studied only peripheral blood, not thyroid tissue. The study found lower TCR diversity in persistent Graves' patients than in newly diagnosed ones. Fewer public clonotypes were shared by new patients (about 940) than by persistent patients (2,741).

Time point defined: newly diagnosed GD, antithyroid drugs for less than 3 months. With RNA extracted from PBMCs as input, the TCR library was made. Ten or more counts support this clonotype. The antigen remains undetermined. In building TCR beta libraries, iRepertoire HTBI primers were used together with Arm-PCR of CDR3 regions. TCRdb ran MiXCR on the multiplex PCR reads and lists one entry per CDR3 protein. The sample carries roughly 380,000 distinct CDR3 sequences, roughly 16% recorded once. CDR3 length: 13 residues. Germline V gene data show CDR1 as SNHLY and CDR2 as FYNNEI. Trimming removed 5 bases from V and 5 bases from J, with 12 bases in between.

Material: peripheral blood mononuclear cells (PBMCs), obtained at new diagnosis, from a patient treated with antithyroid drugs. The gene calls are TRBV2 and TRBJ2-5; perhaps D is TRBD1 or TRBD2 (5 bases each). The TCR sequence derives from a female donor with Graves disease. The CDR3 region has the DNA TGTGCCAGCAGTCCGGGACCCACGGAGACCCAGTACTTC. Its protein product is CASSPGPTETQYF.